Listed below are T cell receptor beta chains from one sample, sequenced in a study of T cells in Graves' hyperthyroidism and ophthalmopathy. TCRdb reanalysed the multiplex PCR reads using MiXCR and keeps one entry per CDR3 protein. The table records 550,000 to 600,000 distinct CDR3 sequences, approximately 15% of them present only once. Input material: blood. The origin of the receptors is a woman under 30 with Graves' ophthalmopathy. Both conserved end residues are part of each CDR3. The D gene is left open where the match is weak. Clone size, where shown, is once, few, many, or a class for clones that have expanded.

cdr3_aa cdr3_nt v_call clone_size d_call j_call
CSVPGRGSYEQYF TGCAGTGTCCCGGGACGGGGGTCCTACGAGCAGTACTTC TRBV20-1 many - TRBJ2-7
CATSPGGLSGNTIYF TGTGCCACCAGCCCTGGGGGTCTGTCTGGAAACACCATATATTTT TRBV15 few - TRBJ1-3
CASSGLAGGNEQYF TGTGCCAGCAGCGGACTAGCGGGAGGCAACGAGCAGTACTTC TRBV9 few TRBD2 TRBJ2-7
CASSEAGHSYEQYF TGTGCCAGCAGCGAAGCGGGACACAGCTACGAGCAGTACTTC TRBV5-8 many - TRBJ2-7
CASSLLGLAGGDEQFF TGTGCCAGCAGCTTACTGGGACTAGCGGGAGGCGATGAGCAGTTCTTC TRBV11-3 many TRBD2 TRBJ2-1
CSLKAGGSLDTQYF TGCAGTTTAAAAGCGGGAGGATCCCTAGATACGCAGTATTTT TRBV20-1 - TRBD2 TRBJ2-3
CASSRTVGNTIYF TGCGCCAGCAGCCGGACAGTTGGAAACACCATATATTTT TRBV5-1 - - TRBJ1-3
CASWERGTGELFF TGTGCCAGCTGGGAGCGAGGAACCGGGGAGCTGTTTTTT TRBV12-3/TRBV12-4 - - TRBJ2-2
CASTRKGIAQFF TGTGCCAGCACCCGAAAGGGTATTGCGCAGTTCTTC TRBV2 many - TRBJ2-1
CSVENDRFDRFNYGYTF TGCAGCGTTGAAAACGATAGGTTTGACAGGTTTAACTATGGCTACACCTTC TRBV29-1 - - TRBJ1-2